Detailed here is one TCR beta chain. Sequencing used immunoSEQ multiplex PCR; TCRdb keeps in-frame clones, though not all of them. There are 70,000 to 95,000 clones in the sample; about 89% occur only once, and 13% lies in the top ten. The data stem from a study of OX40 agonist ivuxolimab in advanced cancers. The CDR3 loop spans 15 amino acids. The V end was cut by 2 bases, the J end by 0 bases, with 10 bases between. From germline, CDR1 is ENHRY and CDR2 SYGVKD. This clonotype was obtained from an adult with an advanced solid tumor such as melanoma, head and neck, liver or kidney cancer. J is TRBJ1-1 and V is TRBV10-3; D gene uncertain. Sample: CD4+ or CD8+ T cells sorted from blood, taken in a trial of the OX40 agonist ivuxolimab. The CDR3 here is CAISEDEGMNTEAFF. The CDR3 nucleotides read TGTGCCATCAGTGAGGACGAGGGAATGAACACTGAAGCTTTCTTT.